The text below deals with one T cell receptor beta chain. One entry per CDR3 protein, called by TCRdb with MiXCR from the 5' RACE reads. The table lists 75,000 to 80,000 distinct CDR3 sequences, 15% to 19% of them singletons. The data are from a study of early T cells in non-severe SARS-CoV-2 infection. Germline V gene sequence: CDR1 SGHRS, CDR2 YFSETQ. The CDR3 loop spans 14 amino acids. V lost 0 bases and J lost 2, with 8 bases in between. The sample comprised whole blood. The origin of this receptor is an adult who was a healthcare worker with PCR-confirmed SARS-CoV-2 infection or an uninfected control (not recorded which). This rearrangement joins TRBV5-1 to TRBJ2-5; D is uncertain. The CDR3 coding sequence is TGCGCCAGCAGCTTGGTGGACGGGCAAGAGACCCAGTACTTC. This codes for CASSLVDGQETQYF.